The 10 T cell receptor beta chains below come from one sample, sequenced in a study of post-analysis software for immune sequencing data. Overall study findings and caveats: Elevated frequency relative to controls characterized roughly five TRBV segments in patients, TRBV5-6, TRBV5-1 and TRBV20-1 among them.

These receptors' targets are unknown. cDNA libraries for TCR beta contained unique molecular identifiers. TCRdb fed the PCR reads into MiXCR, producing one record per CDR3 protein. This table holds 150,000 to 200,000 distinct CDR3 sequences, approximately 30% found once. The specimen was blood. The source is a girl between 10 and 17 years old with multiple sclerosis.

This clonotype was observed many times. The chain couples TRBV5-8 to TRBJ1-2, with D unclear. The germline CDR1 and CDR2 sequences are SGHTS and YDEGEE. The length of the CDR3 is 16 residues. V was cut by 3 bases and J by 6 bases, with 21 bases left in between. The CDR3 region is CASSSPGFPGLNGYTF. Written as DNA, the CDR3 is TGTGCCAGCAGCTCCCCGGGGTTTCCTGGTCTGAATGGCTACACCTTC.

A remark on this clonotype: A much larger clonotype is one base distant, so this may be a read error. The chain couples TRBV20-1 to TRBJ1-2, with 8 bases identical to TRBD1. The CDR3 has 14 amino acids. Germline CDR1 DFQATT, CDR2 SNEGSKA (reference sequence). Here the CDR3 DNA reads TGCAGTACTAGCCAATCAGGGGGCGGCACTGGCTACACCTTC. It yields the protein CSTSQSGGGTGYTF.

V and J are TRBV20-1 and TRBJ2-1, with D uncertain. The CDR3 extends over 15 amino acids. Germline V lookup: CDR1 DFQATT, CDR2 SNEGSKA (reference sequence). V was clipped by 3 bases and J by 0 bases, with 12 bases between them. The CDR3 loop reads CSARDQYSSYNEQFF. CDR3 nucleotides: TGCAGTGCTAGGGATCAGTATAGCTCCTACAATGAGCAGTTCTTC.

A few counts support this clonotype. The chain carries TRBV10-3 and TRBJ2-5, with 7 bases matching TRBD2. The end of the DNA is better explained by TRBJ2-7, so the J call may be wrong. The CDR3 sequence is 15 residues long. CDR1 and CDR2 from the germline V gene are ENHRY and SYGVKD. CDR3 amino acids: CAISLRLGEGPEQYF. CDR3 coding DNA: TGTGCCATCAGCCTGCGGCTAGGGGAGGGGCCCGAGCAGTACTTC.

This clonotype appeared many times. J is TRBJ2-7 and V is TRBV5-1; 11 bases are a match to TRBD1. The germline CDR1 and CDR2 sequences are SGHRS and YFSETQ. V dropped 2 bases and J dropped 3; count of bases not matched to a gene: 7. This CDR3 spans 16 amino acids. CDR3 DNA sequence: TGCGCCAGCAGCTTAATGTCCGGGACAGGGGGCTACGAGCAGTACTTC. Its translation: CASSLMSGTGGYEQYF.

This clonotype was counted only a few times. The chain has TRBV7-3 and TRBJ1-6; D is ambiguous. Trimming stripped 6 bases from V and 5 bases from J, with 8 bases between. The CDR3 spans 13 residues. Germline V gene sequence: CDR1 SGHTA, CDR2 FQGTGA. The CDR3 nucleotides read TGTGCCAGCAGTAAACGGGATAATTCACCCCTCCACTTT. Its protein is CASSKRDNSPLHF.

This clonotype was observed at least ten times. V usage is TRBV3-1 and J usage is TRBJ2-1; D is unclear. Trimming shortened V by 1 base and J by 0 bases, and 4 bases separated the two germline ends. The CDR3 runs to 14 residues. Germline V gives CDR1 LGHDT, CDR2 YNNKEL (reference sequence). CDR3: CASSQVTSYNEQFF. The CDR3 DNA reads as TGTGCCAGCAGCCAAGTTACCTCCTACAATGAGCAGTTCTTC.

The chain employs TRBV7-6 and TRBJ1-1; no firm D call. CDR1 and CDR2 (germline): SGHVS, FNYEAQ. The length of the CDR3 is 15 residues. Trimming stripped 5 bases from V and 1 base from J, with 14 bases between. The CDR3 nucleotides are TGTGCCAGCAGCCGCTCAGGTACATCGAACACTGAAGCTTTCTTT. It encodes CASSRSGTSNTEAFF. Full variable domain (missing parts from reference TRBV7-6 and TRBJ1-1): GAGVSQSPRYKVTKRGQDVALRCDPISGHVSLYWYRQALGQGPEFLTYFNYEAQQDKSGLPNDRFSAERPEGSISTLTIQRTEQRDSAMYRCASSRSGTSNTEAFFGQGTRLTVV.

The chain combines TRBV29-1 with TRBJ1-2, with TRBD1 matching over 10 bases. The CDR3 loop spans 15 amino acids. In germline, CDR1 is SQVTM, CDR2 ANQGSEA. Losses at the gene ends were 5 bases for V and 7 bases for J; bases not matched to a gene: 13. This chain's CDR3 is CSVQGQGIASCGYTF. The DNA of the CDR3 is TGCAGCGTTCAGGGACAGGGGATTGCTAGCTGTGGCTACACCTTC.

This clonotype was seen at least ten times. The chain links TRBV6-5 to TRBJ1-6; D gene uncertain. V lost 4 bases, J lost 5 bases, and 3 bases lay in between. Germline V gives CDR1 MNHEY, CDR2 SVGAGI. The CDR3 is 12 amino acids. In DNA, the CDR3 is TGTGCCAGCAGTTCCGATAATTCACCCCTCCACTTT. Amino acids: CASSSDNSPLHF.